This T cell receptor beta chain came from a study of blood T cells in healthy people across ages. Many counts were recorded for this clonotype. The antigen remains undetermined. Those donating, healthy Caucasian individuals from Russia, were aged roughly 6 to 90. It was with a sample-barcoded 5' primer and a J-beta primer mix that a second PCR of roughly 7 to 12 cycles was run. TCRdb independently ran MiXCR on the 5' RACE reads; one entry per CDR3 protein. There are 650,000 to 700,000 distinct CDR3 sequences in the sample; about 51% occur only once, and roughly 12% lies in the top ten. Regarding the study as a whole: Calculation of diversity from one million T cells yielded estimates considered to be underestimates.

This TCR came from a woman older than 75 in good health. Sequenced: blood.

CDR3 residues: CASSPTGTSGYNEQFF. In DNA, the CDR3 is TGTGCCAGCAGCCCGACGGGGACTAGCGGTTACAATGAGCAGTTCTTC. The V gene is TRBV7-2, the J gene TRBJ2-1; 11 positions agree with TRBD2. CDR3 size: 16 residues. J gave up 4 bases and V 5 bases, and 7 bases lay outside the gene matches. Germline assignment: CDR1 SGHTA and CDR2 FQGNSA.